These 9 T cell receptor beta chains share one sample of origin, sequenced in a study of T cell responses to AZD1222 COVID-19 vaccine. This table comes from immunoSEQ multiplex PCR, and its TCRdb copy is limited to in-frame clones, with some not included. The sample includes about 48,000 clones, 80% to 90% of them seen just once. Sequenced material: peripheral blood, taken 28 days after the second AZD1222 dose. All receptors come from an adult who received the AZD1222 COVID-19 vaccine.

The chain employs TRBV7-9 and TRBJ2-7; TRBD2 agrees at 14 bases. CDR1 SEHNR and CDR2 FQNEAQ come from the germline V gene (reference sequence). J lost 6 bases, V lost 5 bases, and 12 bases had no gene match. The CDR3 is 17 amino acids. The CDR3, as DNA: TGTGCCAGCAGCACGAACCCCGGGACTAGCGGGAGATTCGAGCAGTACTTC. Translated, it gives CASSTNPGTSGRFEQYF.

The chain joins TRBV7-3 to TRBJ2-4; 9 bases fit TRBD2. CDR3 length: 18 residues. Trimming took 0 bases from V and 3 from J; bases not matched to a gene: 9. Germline values: CDR1 SGHTA, CDR2 FQGTGA. The CDR3 reads CASSLTFAGGEDKNIQYF. As DNA, the CDR3 is TGTGCCAGCAGCTTAACGTTCGCGGGAGGGGAGGACAAAAACATTCAGTACTTC.

Note on this clone: Sequence at one end of the junction differs from germline and may be a read error. V is TRBV11-3 and J is TRBJ2-7; possibly TRBD1 for D (5 bases). This CDR3 is built from 12 residues. Germline CDR1 and CDR2: SGHNT and YENEEA. CDR3 DNA sequence: TGTGCCAGCAGTTCGGTGAAGGGGCCCGCGAGCTTC. Amino acid sequence: CASSSVKGPASF.

This clone has a single count. The rearrangement links TRBV11-2 to TRBJ2-3; 12 bases align to TRBD2. V was pared by 4 bases and J by 4 bases, with 3 bases of the junction left unmatched. Per germline, CDR1 SGHAT and CDR2 FQNNGV. This CDR3 region has 15 residues. This CDR3 is CASSWTSGNADTQYF. The CDR3 DNA follows: TGTGCCAGCAGCTGGACTAGCGGGAATGCAGATACGCAGTATTTT.

The chain carries TRBV13 and TRBJ2-7; TRBD1 or TRBD2 may be the D gene (5 bases each). The V end was cut by 6 bases, the J end by 0 bases, with 18 bases between. Germline V gives CDR1 PRHDT, CDR2 FYEKMQ (reference sequence). The CDR3 extends over 16 amino acids. CDR3: CASSSQRGGGSYEQYF. CDR3 nucleotides: TGTGCCAGCAGTTCCCAGAGGGGTGGGGGCTCCTACGAGCAGTACTTC.

V gene TRBV12-3 or TRBV12-4 combines with J gene TRBJ2-3, with D perhaps matching TRBD1 or TRBD2 (5 bases each). CDR3 length: 13 amino acids. V lost 6 bases to trimming and J lost 2 bases, with 9 bases between them. The DNA for the CDR3 is TGTGCCAGCAGGGGACGGTACACAGATACGCAGTATTTT. It specifies CASRGRYTDTQYF.

The chain is built from TRBV18 and TRBJ2-5; TRBD2 agrees at 7 bases. Unmatched junction bases numbered 4, after V lost 3 bases and J lost 3 bases. The CDR3 length is 14 residues. Germline V lookup: CDR1 KGHSH, CDR2 LQKENI. DNA of the CDR3: TGTGCCAGCTCACCGAGGGGACTAAAAGAGACCCAGTACTTC. It encodes CASSPRGLKETQYF.

The V call is TRBV5-4, the J call TRBJ1-1, with TRBD1 matching 7 bases. With V trimmed by 4 bases and J by 11 bases, 11 bases remained unmatched. Germline V gene sequence: CDR1 SGHNT, CDR2 YYREEE (reference sequence). The CDR3 is made up of 13 amino acids. CDR3 coding DNA: TGTGCCAGCAGCCGAGCAGACAGGGTCGAGGCTTTCTTT. The encoded protein is CASSRADRVEAFF.

This rearrangement joins TRBV28 to TRBJ2-5; D may be TRBD1 (6 bases). CDR3 length: 11 residues. With 11 bases removed from V and 5 bases from J, the gap between germline ends came to 12 bases. Germline loops: CDR1 MDHEN, CDR2 SYDVKM. This CDR3 is CAARGSETQYF. CDR3 coding DNA: TGTGCCGCAAGGGGGTCTGAGACCCAGTACTTC. Variable domain in full (rest from reference TRBV28 and TRBJ2-5): DVKVTQSSRYLVKRTGEKVFLECVQDMDHENMFWYRQDPGLGLRLIYFSYDVKMKEKGDIPEGYSVSREKKERFSLILESASTNQTSMYLCAARGSETQYFGPGTRLLVL.